The subject of this entry is one T cell receptor (beta chain). Its antigen is still unknown. Sequence at one end of the junction differs from germline and may be a read error. The second PCR ran roughly 7 to 12 cycles with a sample-barcoded 5' primer and J-beta primers. TCRdb called the 5' RACE reads again in MiXCR, with one record for every CDR3 protein. The sample lists roughly 700,000 distinct CDR3 sequences; 45% to 50% were seen once. This sample is part of a study of blood T cells in healthy people across ages. The study, taken as a whole, reports: Roughly linear declines in TCR beta diversity per million T cells occurred with age. It was held that the diversity estimates obtained from one million T cells were underestimates.

CDR3 length: 14 amino acids. CDR1 and CDR2 from the germline V gene are DFQATT and SNEGSKA (reference sequence). The TCR was taken from a woman aged 55-75 years in good health. V is TRBV20-1 and J is TRBJ1-2, with TRBD1 as a possible D gene (5 bases). Sequencing used blood. Here the CDR3 DNA reads TGCAGTGCCTCGACAGTCGAATATCACTATGACTACACCTTC. Translation: CSASTVEYHYDYTF.